Sequencing of this TCR beta chain was carried out in a study of early T cells in non-severe SARS-CoV-2 infection. Overall study context: Sequencing targeted bulk RNA from unsorted whole blood, leaving chains unpaired.

The V gene's germline CDR1 is SGHTA and CDR2 FQGNSA. The CDR3 contains 12 residues. Trimming took off 2 bases at V and 2 bases at J, with 4 bases between the two ends. Separate cDNA molecules each had unique molecular identifiers attached to them. TCRdb itself ran the 5' RACE reads through MiXCR, one entry per CDR3 protein. This table has 70,000 to 90,000 distinct CDR3 sequences, 15% to 19% appearing once. The sequenced sample was whole blood. The receptor was isolated from an adult who was a healthcare worker with PCR-confirmed SARS-CoV-2 infection or an uninfected control (not recorded which). The chain combines TRBV7-2 with TRBJ2-7; D is unresolved. CDR3 loop: CASSLQTYEQYF. For the CDR3, the DNA is TGTGCCAGCAGCTTACAGACCTACGAGCAGTACTTC. The variable domain in full, with the rest retrieved from reference TRBV7-2 and TRBJ2-7, is GAGVSQSPSNKVTEKGKDVELRCDPISGHTALYWYRQSLGQGLEFLIYFQGNSAPDKSGLPSDRFSAERTGGSVSTLTIQRTQQEDSAVYLCASSLQTYEQYFGPGTRLTVT.